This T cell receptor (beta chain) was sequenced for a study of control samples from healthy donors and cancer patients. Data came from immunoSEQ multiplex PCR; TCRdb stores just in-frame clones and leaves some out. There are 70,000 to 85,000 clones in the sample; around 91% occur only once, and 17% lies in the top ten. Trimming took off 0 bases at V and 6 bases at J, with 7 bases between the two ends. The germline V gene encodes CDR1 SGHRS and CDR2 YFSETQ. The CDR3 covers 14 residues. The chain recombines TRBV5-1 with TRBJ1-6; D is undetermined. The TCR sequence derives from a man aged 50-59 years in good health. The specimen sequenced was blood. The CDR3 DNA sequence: TGCGCCAGCAGCTTGGACAGAATTAATTCACCCCTCCACTTT. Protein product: CASSLDRINSPLHF.